This record concerns one T cell receptor (beta chain) sequence. The antigen is not known. This sample was included in a study of shared clonotypes between healthy human individuals. Study-wide points: Naive CD4 clonotype sharing across a handful of donors was around 5%. As a rule, naive subsets had a larger estimated richness than memory subsets.

As defined, naive CD8 cells were CD45RO-negative and positively selected for CCR7, with terminally differentiated effector memory CD45RA+ cells excluded. TCRdb's copy holds only in-frame clones and misses some; the assay was immunoSEQ multiplex PCR. The profile shows roughly 2.1 million clones, about 93% of them singletons. CDR1 is GTSNPN and CDR2 is SVGIG in the germline V gene (reference sequence). CDR3 length: 14 amino acids. Trimming stripped 6 bases from V and 0 bases from J, with 12 bases between. This clonotype was sampled from a man between 18 and 29 years old in good health. Some clones in this sample may be carry-over from other donors' samples. Specimen: naive CD8+ T cells from PBMCs. The V and J genes are TRBV30 and TRBJ1-3; weak D call: TRBD1 (6 bases). The CDR3: CACRRGLSGNTIYF. CDR3 in DNA: TGTGCCTGCCGACGGGGGCTCTCTGGAAACACCATATATTTT.